Below are 8 T cell receptor beta chains sequenced from a single sample in a study of OX40 agonist ivuxolimab in advanced cancers. Method: immunoSEQ multiplex PCR; TCRdb's copy keeps in-frame clones and lacks some. In the table there are tens of thousands of clones, 75% to 90% of which are singletons. Sequenced material: CD4+ or CD8+ T cells sorted from blood, taken in a trial of the OX40 agonist ivuxolimab. The receptors stem from an adult with an advanced solid tumor such as melanoma, head and neck, liver or kidney cancer.

This chain joins TRBV19 and TRBJ2-7; 7 bases align to TRBD1. The ends lost 3 bases at V and 3 bases at J; junction bases unmatched: 8. The CDR3 covers 15 residues. Per the germline V gene, CDR1 is LNHDA and CDR2 is SQIVND (reference sequence). The CDR3 bases are TGTGCCAGTAGTATTGTACAGGGGCCGCTCTACGAGCAGTACTTC. It codes for CASSIVQGPLYEQYF.

The chain employs TRBV7-3 and TRBJ2-6, with D perhaps TRBD1 (5 bases). From germline, CDR1 is SGHTA and CDR2 FQGTGA. This CDR3 comprises 14 residues. Trimming took off 5 bases at V and 4 bases at J, with 9 bases between the two ends. The CDR3 DNA sequence: TGTGCCAGCAGCGACAGTGGCGGGGCCAACGTCCTGACTTTC. Its protein is CASSDSGGANVLTF.

This clone showed up just once. The chain carries TRBV5-4 and TRBJ2-7, with 12 bases aligning to TRBD1. This CDR3 contains 15 residues. Germline CDR1 and CDR2: SGHNT and YYREEE (reference sequence). V dropped 5 bases and J dropped 2; count of bases not matched to a gene: 5. CDR3 nucleotides: TGTGCCAGCAGTTCGGGACAGGGGGCGGCCTACGAGCAGTACTTC. Its protein product is CASSSGQGAAYEQYF.

V usage is TRBV30 and J usage is TRBJ1-2, with 8 bases aligning to TRBD1. V lost 2 bases and J lost 7; bases outside the gene matches: 18. CDR3 length: 17 amino acids. Germline assignment: CDR1 GTSNPN and CDR2 SVGIG (reference sequence). DNA for the CDR3: TGTGCCTGGAGTTACCCAATGTCGGACAGGGAAGGCTGTGGCTACACCTTC. Protein sequence: CAWSYPMSDREGCGYTF.

This sequence joins TRBV27 and TRBJ1-5; the D is unclear. This CDR3 comprises 15 residues. Trimming removed 4 bases at V and 2 bases at J, with 12 bases between. The germline V gene encodes CDR1 MNHEY and CDR2 SMNVEV (reference sequence). This chain's CDR3 is CASSSSPGGNQPQHF. The CDR3 bases are TGTGCCAGCAGTTCCAGCCCAGGAGGCAATCAGCCCCAGCATTTT.

The chain has TRBV21-1 and TRBJ1-5; TRBD1, as called in the table, went unchecked against the DNA. TRBV21-1 is a pseudogene segment. CDR3 length: 15 residues. This chain's CDR3 is CASSRYNRGGWPQHF. CDR3 in DNA: TGTGCCAGCAGCAGATACAATAGGGGCGGTTGGCCCCAGCATTTT.

The chain joins TRBV18 to TRBJ1-5, with D maybe TRBD1 (5 bases). The V end was cut by 2 bases, the J end by 6 bases, with 20 bases between. Germline V gene sequence: CDR1 KGHSH, CDR2 LQKENI. The CDR3 is 17 residues long. CDR3 loop: CASSPVEVNGDGQPQHF. The CDR3 DNA sequence: TGTGCCAGCTCACCAGTTGAAGTAAACGGGGACGGTCAGCCCCAGCATTTT. The full variable domain, with the rest looked up from reference TRBV18 and TRBJ1-5, is NAGVMQNPRHLVRRRGQEARLRCSPMKGHSHVYWYRQLPEEGLKFMVYLQKENIIDESGMPKERFSAEFPKEGPSILRIQQVVRGDSAAYFCASSPVEVNGDGQPQHFGDGTRLSIL.

This clone was counted once. The V call is TRBV19, the J call TRBJ2-2; D possibly corresponds to TRBD2 (5 bases). Germline CDR1 and CDR2: LNHDA and SQIVND (reference sequence). The V end was cut by 7 bases, the J end by 9 bases, with 12 bases between. This CDR3 is 12 amino acids long. CDR3 sequence reads: CASKEGLRELFF. The CDR3 bases are TGTGCCAGTAAAGAGGGATTAAGGGAGCTGTTTTTT.